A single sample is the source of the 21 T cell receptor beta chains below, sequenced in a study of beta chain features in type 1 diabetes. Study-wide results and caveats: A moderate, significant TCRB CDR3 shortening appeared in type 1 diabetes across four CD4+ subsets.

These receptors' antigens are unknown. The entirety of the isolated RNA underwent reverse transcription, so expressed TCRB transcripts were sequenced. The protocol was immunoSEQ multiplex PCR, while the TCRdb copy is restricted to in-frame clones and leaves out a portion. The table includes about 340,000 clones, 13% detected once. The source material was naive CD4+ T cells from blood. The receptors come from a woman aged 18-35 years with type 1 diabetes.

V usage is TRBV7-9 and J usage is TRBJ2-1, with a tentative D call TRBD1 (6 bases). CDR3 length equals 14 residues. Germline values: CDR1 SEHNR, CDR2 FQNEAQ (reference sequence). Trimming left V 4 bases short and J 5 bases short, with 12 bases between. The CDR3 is CASSSRRQDNEQFF. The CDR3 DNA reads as TGTGCCAGCAGCTCACGGCGACAGGACAATGAGCAGTTCTTC.

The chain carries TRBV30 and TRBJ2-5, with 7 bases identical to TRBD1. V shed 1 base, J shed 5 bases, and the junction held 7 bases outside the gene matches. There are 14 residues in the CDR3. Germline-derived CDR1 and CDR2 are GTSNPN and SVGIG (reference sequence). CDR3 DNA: TGTGCCTGGAGTGATCGACAGGGAACCGAGACCCAGTACTTC. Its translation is CAWSDRQGTETQYF.

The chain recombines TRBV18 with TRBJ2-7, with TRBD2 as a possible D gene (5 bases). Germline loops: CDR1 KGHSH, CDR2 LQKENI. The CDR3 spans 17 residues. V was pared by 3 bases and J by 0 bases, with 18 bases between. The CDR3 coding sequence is TGTGCCAGCTCACCGCGGACTCTCCCGGGAACCTCCTACGAGCAGTACGTC. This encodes CASSPRTLPGTSYEQYV.

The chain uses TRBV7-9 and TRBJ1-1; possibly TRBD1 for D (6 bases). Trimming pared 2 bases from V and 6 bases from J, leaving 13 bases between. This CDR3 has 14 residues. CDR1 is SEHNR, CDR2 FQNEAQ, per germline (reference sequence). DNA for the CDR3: TGTGCCAGCAGCTTAAGGGGGGGGCAGTCTGAAGCTTTCTTT. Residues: CASSLRGGQSEAFF.

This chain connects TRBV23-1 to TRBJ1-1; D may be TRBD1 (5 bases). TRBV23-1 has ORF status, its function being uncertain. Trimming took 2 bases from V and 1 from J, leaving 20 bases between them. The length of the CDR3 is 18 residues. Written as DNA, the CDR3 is TGCGCCAGCAGTCAAATCCTTGGGGAGGGCCAGGGGAACACTGAAGCTTTCTTT. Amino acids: CASSQILGEGQGNTEAFF.

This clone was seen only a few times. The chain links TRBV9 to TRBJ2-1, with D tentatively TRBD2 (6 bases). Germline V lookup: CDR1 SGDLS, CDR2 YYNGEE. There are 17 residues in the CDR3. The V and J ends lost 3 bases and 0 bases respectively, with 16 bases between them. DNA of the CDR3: TGTGCCAGCAGCGCATGGGGCGGAGGGAGCTCCTACAATGAGCAGTTCTTC. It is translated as CASSAWGGGSSYNEQFF.

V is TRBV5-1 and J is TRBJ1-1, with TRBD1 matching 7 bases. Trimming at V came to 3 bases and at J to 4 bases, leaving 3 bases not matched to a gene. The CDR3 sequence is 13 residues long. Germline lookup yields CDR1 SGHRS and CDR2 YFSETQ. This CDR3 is CASSSGGGTEAFF. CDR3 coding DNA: TGCGCCAGCAGCTCAGGGGGAGGCACTGAAGCTTTCTTT.

The CDR3 nucleotides read TGTGCCAGCAGACTTCAGGGTGCGGACATTCAGTACTTC. Translated: CASRLQGADIQYF. This rearrangement joins TRBV27 to TRBJ2-4; weak D call: TRBD1 (5 bases). The CDR3 totals 13 residues. The V gene lost 6 bases and the J gene lost 8 bases, with 14 bases spanning the gap. Germline CDR1 and CDR2: MNHEY and SMNVEV (reference sequence).

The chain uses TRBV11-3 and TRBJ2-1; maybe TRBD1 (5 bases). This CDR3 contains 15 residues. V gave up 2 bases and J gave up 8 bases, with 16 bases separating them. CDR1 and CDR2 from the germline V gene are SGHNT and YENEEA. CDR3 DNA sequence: TGTGCCAGCAGCTTAACCCCCCTCCAGGGCGATGAGCAGTTCTTC. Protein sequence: CASSLTPLQGDEQFF.

The CDR3 region has the DNA TGCGCCAGCAGGGGGGGACTAGGGGTTGAGACCCAGTACTTC. It codes for CASRGGLGVETQYF. The rearrangement joins TRBV10-2 to TRBJ2-5; 8 bases agree with TRBD2. Per the germline V gene, CDR1 is WSHSY and CDR2 is SAAADI. Trimming cost V 6 bases and J 5 bases; bases outside gene matches: 8. The CDR3 sequence is 14 residues long.

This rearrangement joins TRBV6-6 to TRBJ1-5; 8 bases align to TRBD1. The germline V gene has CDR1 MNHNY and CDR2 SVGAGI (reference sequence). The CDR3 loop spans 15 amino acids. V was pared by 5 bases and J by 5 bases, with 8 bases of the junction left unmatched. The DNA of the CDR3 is TGTGCCAGCAGTGCCAAGTCAGGGGGCTATCAGCCCCAGCATTTT. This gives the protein CASSAKSGGYQPQHF.

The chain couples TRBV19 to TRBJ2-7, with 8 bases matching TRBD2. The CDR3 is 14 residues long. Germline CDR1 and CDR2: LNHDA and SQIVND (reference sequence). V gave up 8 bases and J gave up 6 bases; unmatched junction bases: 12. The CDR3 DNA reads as TGTGCCAGTCCCTCGGGCGGGGGGATCGGCGAGCAGTACGTC. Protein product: CASPSGGGIGEQYV.

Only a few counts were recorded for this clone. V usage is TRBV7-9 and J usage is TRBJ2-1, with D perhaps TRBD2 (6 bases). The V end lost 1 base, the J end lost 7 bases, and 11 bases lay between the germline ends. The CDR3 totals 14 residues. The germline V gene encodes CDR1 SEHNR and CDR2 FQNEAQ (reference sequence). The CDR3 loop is CASSLDVAGNEQFF. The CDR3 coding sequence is TGTGCCAGCAGCTTAGATGTCGCGGGAAATGAGCAGTTCTTC.

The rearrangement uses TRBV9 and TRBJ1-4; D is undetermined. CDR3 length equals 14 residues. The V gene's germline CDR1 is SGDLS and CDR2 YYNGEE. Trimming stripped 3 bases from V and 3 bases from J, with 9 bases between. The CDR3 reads CASSAPLANEKLFF. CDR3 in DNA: TGTGCCAGCAGCGCTCCCTTAGCTAATGAAAAACTGTTTTTT.

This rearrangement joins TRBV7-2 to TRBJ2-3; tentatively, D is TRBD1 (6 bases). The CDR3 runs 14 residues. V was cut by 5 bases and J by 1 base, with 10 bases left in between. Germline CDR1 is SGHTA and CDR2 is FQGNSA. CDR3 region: CASSARQGTDTQYF. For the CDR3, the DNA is TGTGCCAGCAGCGCAAGACAGGGCACAGATACGCAGTATTTT.

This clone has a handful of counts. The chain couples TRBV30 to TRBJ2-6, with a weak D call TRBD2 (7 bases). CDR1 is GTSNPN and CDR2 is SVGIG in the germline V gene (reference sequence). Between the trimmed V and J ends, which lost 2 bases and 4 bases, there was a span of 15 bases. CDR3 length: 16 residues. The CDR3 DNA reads TGTGCCTGGAGTTTATGGGGGGGCACGGGGGCCAACGTCCTGACTTTC. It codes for CAWSLWGGTGANVLTF.

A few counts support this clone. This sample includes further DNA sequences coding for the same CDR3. Here the CDR3 DNA reads TGTGCCAGCAGCTTCCGTGTGAACACTGAAGCTTTCTTT. It codes for CASSFRVNTEAFF. The chain employs TRBV7-2 and TRBJ1-1; D is ambiguous. Trimming removed 3 bases at V and 0 bases at J, with 5 bases between. Germline lookup yields CDR1 SGHTA and CDR2 FQGNSA. The CDR3 extends over 13 amino acids.

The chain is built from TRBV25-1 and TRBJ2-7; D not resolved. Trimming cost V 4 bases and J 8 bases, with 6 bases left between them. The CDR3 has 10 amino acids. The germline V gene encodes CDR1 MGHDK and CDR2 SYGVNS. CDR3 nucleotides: TGTGCCAGCAGTGGGAGTCAGCAGTACTTC. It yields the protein CASSGSQQYF.

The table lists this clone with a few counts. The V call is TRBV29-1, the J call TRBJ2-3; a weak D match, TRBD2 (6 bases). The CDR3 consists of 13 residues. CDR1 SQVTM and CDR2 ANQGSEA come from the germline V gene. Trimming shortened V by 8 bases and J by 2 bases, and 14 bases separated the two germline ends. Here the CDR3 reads CSIRGGSTDTQYF. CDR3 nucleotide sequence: TGCAGCATACGGGGAGGATCCACAGATACGCAGTATTTT.

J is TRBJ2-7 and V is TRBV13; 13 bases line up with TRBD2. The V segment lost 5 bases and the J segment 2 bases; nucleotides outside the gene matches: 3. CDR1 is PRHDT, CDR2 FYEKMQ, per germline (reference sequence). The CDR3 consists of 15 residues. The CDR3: CASSGGLAGAYEQYF. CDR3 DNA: TGTGCCAGCAGCGGCGGACTAGCGGGAGCCTACGAGCAGTACTTC. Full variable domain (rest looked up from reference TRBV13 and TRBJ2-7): AAGVIQSPRHLIKEKRETATLKCYPIPRHDTVYWYQQGPGQDPQFLISFYEKMQSDKGSIPDRFSAQQFSDYHSELNMSSLELGDSALYFCASSGGLAGAYEQYFGPGTRLTVT.

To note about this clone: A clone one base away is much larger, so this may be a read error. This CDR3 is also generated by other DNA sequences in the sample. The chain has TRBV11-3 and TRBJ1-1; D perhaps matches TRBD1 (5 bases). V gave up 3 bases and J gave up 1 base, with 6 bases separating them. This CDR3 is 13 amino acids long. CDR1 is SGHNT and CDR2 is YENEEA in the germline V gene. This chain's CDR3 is CASSFDRNTEAFF. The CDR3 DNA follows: TGTGCCAGCAGCTTCGACAGGAACACTGAAGCTTTCTTT.